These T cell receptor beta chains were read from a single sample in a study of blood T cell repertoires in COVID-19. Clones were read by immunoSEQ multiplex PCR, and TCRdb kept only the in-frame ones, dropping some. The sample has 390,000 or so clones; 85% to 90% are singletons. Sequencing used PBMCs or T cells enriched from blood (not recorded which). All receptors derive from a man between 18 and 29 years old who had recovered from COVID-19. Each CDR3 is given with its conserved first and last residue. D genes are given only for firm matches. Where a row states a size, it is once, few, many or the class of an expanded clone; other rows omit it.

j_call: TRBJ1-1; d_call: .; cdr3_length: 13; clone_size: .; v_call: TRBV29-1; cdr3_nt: TGCAGCGTTGAAAAGTCGGTTGACACTGAAGCTTTCTTT; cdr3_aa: CSVEKSVDTEAFF
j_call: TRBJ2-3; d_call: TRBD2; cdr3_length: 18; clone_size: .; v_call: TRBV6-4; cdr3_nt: TGTGCCAGCAGTCCTCTAGCGGGATCACCAACTAGCACAGATACGCAGTATTTT; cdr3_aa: CASSPLAGSPTSTDTQYF
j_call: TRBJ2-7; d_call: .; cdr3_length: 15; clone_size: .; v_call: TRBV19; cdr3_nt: TGTGCCAGTAGTATTAAACATGACAGAGAATACGAGCAGTACTTC; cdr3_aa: CASSIKHDREYEQYF
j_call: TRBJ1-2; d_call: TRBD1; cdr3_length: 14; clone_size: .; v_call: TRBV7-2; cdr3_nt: TGTGCCAGCAGCTCGGGACAGCATTCCTATGGCTACACCTTC; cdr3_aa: CASSSGQHSYGYTF
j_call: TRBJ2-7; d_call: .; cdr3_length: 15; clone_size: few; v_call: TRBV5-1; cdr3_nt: TGCGCCAGCAGCGGGGGAGGCCAGGCCTCCTACGAGCAGTACTTC; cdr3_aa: CASSGGGQASYEQYF
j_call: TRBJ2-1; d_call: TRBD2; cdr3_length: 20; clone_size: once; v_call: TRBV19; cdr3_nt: TGTGCCAGTAGTATCCGAGGACTAGCGGGAGGCGCAGGTGATTACAATGAGCAGTTCTTC; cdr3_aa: CASSIRGLAGGAGDYNEQFF
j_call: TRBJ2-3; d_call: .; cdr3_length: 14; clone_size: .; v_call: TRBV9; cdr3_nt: TGTGCCAGCAGCGTAGAGTCCAGGGCATATACGCAGTATTTT; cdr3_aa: CASSVESRAYTQYF
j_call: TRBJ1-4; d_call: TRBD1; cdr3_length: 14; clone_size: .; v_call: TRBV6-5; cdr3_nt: TGTGCCAGCATTTCCGGGACAGGGGGGGAAAAACTGTTTTTT; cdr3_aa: CASISGTGGEKLFF
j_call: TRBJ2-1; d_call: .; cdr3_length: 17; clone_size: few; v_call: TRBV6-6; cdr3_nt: TGTGCCAGCAGTCCCCGGGGGACAGCCAGTCCCTACAATGAGCAGTTCTTC; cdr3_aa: CASSPRGTASPYNEQFF
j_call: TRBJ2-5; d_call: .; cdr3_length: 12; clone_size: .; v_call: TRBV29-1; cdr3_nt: TGCAGCGTTCTGGGGGGATGGGAGACCCAGTACTTC; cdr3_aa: CSVLGGWETQYF
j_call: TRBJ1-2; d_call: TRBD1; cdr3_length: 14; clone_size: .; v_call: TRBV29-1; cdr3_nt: TGCAGCGTCCTGGACAGGGGAAGGGACTATGGCTACACCTTC; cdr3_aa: CSVLDRGRDYGYTF
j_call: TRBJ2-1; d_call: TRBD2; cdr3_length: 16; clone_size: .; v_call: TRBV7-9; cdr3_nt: TGTGCCAGCAGTACTCTAGCGGGAGGGCAGGTAAATGAGCAGTTCTTC; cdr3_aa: CASSTLAGGQVNEQFF
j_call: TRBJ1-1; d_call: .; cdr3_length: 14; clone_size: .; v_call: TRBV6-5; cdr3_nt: TGTGCCAGCAGTTACTCGAGTAAGAACACTGAAGCTTTCTTT; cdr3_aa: CASSYSSKNTEAFF
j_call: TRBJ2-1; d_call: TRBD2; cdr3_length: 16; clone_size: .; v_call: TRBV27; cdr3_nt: TGTGCCAGCAGTTTAAGGACTAGCGGGAGGGCCAATGAGCAGTTCTTC; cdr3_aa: CASSLRTSGRANEQFF
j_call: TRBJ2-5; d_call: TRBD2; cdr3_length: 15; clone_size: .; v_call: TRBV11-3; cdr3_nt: TGTGCCAGCAGCATGAGCGGGGGGGCCCGAGAGACCCAGTACTTC; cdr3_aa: CASSMSGGARETQYF
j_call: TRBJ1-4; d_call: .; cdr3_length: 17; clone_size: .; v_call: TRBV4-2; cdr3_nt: TGTGCCAGCAGCCAAAGCTTACCGGTGAGCCTTAATGAAAAACTGTTTTTT; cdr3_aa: CASSQSLPVSLNEKLFF
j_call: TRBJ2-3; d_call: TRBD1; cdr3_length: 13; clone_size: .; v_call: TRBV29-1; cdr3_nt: TGCAGCGTTGGGTGGACAGGGGATGATACGCAGTATTTT; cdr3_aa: CSVGWTGDDTQYF
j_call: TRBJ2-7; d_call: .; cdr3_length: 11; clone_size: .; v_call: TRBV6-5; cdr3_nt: TGTGCCAGCTCGGACAGCTACGAGCAGTACTTC; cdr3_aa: CASSDSYEQYF
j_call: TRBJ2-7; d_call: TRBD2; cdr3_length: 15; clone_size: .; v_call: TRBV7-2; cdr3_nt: TGTGCCAGCAGCTTCTCCCCGGGAGGGAGCTACGAGCAGTACTTC; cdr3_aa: CASSFSPGGSYEQYF
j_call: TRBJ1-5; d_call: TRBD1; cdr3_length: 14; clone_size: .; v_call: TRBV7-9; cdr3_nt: TGTGCCAGCAGCGCAGATCAGGGGGATCAGCCCCAGCATTTT; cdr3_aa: CASSADQGDQPQHF
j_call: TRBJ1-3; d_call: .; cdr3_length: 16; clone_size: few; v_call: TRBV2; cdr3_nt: TGTGCCAGCAGTGATAAGGAGGGGTCCGCTGGAAACACCATATATTTT; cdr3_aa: CASSDKEGSAGNTIYF
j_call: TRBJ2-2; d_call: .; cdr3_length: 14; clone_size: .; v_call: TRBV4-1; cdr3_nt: TGCGCCAGCAGCCAAGATTGGGCCACCGGGGAGCTGTTTTTT; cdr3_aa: CASSQDWATGELFF
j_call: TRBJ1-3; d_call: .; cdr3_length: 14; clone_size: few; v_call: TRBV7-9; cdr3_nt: TGTGCCAGCAGCTTCGTTGCTGGCGGAAACACCATATATTTT; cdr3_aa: CASSFVAGGNTIYF
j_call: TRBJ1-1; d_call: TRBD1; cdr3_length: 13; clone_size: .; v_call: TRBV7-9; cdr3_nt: TGTGCCAGCAGCTTAGGACAGGGTACTGAAGCTTTCTTT; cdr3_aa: CASSLGQGTEAFF
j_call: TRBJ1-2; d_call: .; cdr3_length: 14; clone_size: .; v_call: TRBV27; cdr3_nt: TGTGCCAGCAGTTTAAATGGGGGGGAAAATGGCTACACCTTC; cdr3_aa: CASSLNGGENGYTF
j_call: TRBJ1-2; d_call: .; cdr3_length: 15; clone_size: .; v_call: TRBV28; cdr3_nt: TGTGCCAGCAGTCGTGCGGGGGGAGCTAACTATGGCTACACCTTC; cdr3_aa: CASSRAGGANYGYTF
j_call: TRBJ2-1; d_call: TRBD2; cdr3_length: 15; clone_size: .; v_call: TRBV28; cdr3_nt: TGTGCCAGCAGTATACTAGCGGGAGTCGTGGATGAGCAGTTCTTC; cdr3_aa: CASSILAGVVDEQFF
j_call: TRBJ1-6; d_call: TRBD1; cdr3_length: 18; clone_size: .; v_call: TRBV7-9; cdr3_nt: TGTGCCAGCAGCGGAAGACCCCTCCGAGGACAGGCAAATTCACCCCTCCACTTT; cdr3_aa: CASSGRPLRGQANSPLHF
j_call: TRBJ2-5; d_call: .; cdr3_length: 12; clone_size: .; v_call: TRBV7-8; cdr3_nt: TGTGCCAGCAGCTTGGACAGCATGGCCCAGTACTTC; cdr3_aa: CASSLDSMAQYF
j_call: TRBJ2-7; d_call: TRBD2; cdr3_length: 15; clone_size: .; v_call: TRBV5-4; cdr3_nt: TGTGCCAGCAGCTCCTTAGCGGGAGGGCCGAAAGAGCAGTACTTC; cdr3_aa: CASSSLAGGPKEQYF
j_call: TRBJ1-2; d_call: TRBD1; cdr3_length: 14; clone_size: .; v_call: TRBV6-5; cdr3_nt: TGTGCCAGCAGACGGACAGGGTTTAATGATGGCTACACCTTC; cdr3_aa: CASRRTGFNDGYTF
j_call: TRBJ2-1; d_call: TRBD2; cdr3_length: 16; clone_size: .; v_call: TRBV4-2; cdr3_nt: TGTGCCAGCAGCCAGAGAACTAGCGGGAGAGGCAATGAGCAGTTCTTC; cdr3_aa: CASSQRTSGRGNEQFF
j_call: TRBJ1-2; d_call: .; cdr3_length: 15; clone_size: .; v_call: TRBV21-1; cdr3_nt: TGTGCCAGCAGCGCTCGCGGGGTTTTAAACTATGGCTACACCTTC; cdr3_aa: CASSARGVLNYGYTF
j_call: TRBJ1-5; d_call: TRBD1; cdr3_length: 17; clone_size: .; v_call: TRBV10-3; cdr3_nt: TGTGCCATCAGTGAGACCGGGACAGGGAGCGGCGGTCAGCCCCAGCATTTT; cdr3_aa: CAISETGTGSGGQPQHF
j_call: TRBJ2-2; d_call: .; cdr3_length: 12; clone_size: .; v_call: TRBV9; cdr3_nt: TGTGCCAGCAGCTTACTCAGGGGGGAGCTGTTTTTT; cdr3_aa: CASSLLRGELFF
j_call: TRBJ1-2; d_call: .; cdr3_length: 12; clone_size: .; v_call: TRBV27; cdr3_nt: TGTGCCAGCAGTCCGACAGAGAGTGGCTACACCTTC; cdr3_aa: CASSPTESGYTF
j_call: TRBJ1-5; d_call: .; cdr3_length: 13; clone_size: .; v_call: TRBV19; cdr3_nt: TGTGCCAGTAGTAACGGGGGTACTGTCGCCCAGCATTTT; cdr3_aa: CASSNGGTVAQHF
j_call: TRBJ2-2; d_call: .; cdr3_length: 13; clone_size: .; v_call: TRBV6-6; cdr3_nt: TGTGCCAGCAGTTACTCGTGGTCACAGGAGCTGTTTTTT; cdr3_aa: CASSYSWSQELFF
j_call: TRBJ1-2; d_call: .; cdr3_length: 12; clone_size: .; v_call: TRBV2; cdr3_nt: TGTGCCAGCGCCCGGGACACCTATGGCTACACCTTC; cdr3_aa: CASARDTYGYTF
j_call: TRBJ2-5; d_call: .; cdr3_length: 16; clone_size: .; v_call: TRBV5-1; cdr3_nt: TGCGCCAGCAGCTTGGTCGGACTCCGGAACCAAGAGACCCAGTACTTC; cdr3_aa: CASSLVGLRNQETQYF